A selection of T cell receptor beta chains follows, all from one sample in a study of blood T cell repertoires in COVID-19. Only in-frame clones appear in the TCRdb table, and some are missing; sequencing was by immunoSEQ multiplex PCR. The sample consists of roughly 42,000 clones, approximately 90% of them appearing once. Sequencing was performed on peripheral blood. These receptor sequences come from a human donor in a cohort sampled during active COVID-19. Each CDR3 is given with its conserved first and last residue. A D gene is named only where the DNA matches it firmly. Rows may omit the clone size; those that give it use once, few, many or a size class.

CDR3 DNA: TGTGCCAGCGGGACGACAGGGGTAAATGAAAAACTGTTTTTT
CDR3 protein: CASGTTGVNEKLFF
J gene: TRBJ1-4
D gene: TRBD1
V gene: TRBV3-1/TRBV3-2
clone size: .

CDR3 DNA: TGTGCCAGCAGCTTGGAGCAGGGAGAGACCCAGTACTTC
CDR3 protein: CASSLEQGETQYF
J gene: TRBJ2-5
D gene: .
V gene: TRBV5-4
clone size: .

CDR3 DNA: TGTGCCAGCTCACCACCAAGGAGCACTGAAGCTTTCTTT
CDR3 protein: CASSPPRSTEAFF
J gene: TRBJ1-1
D gene: .
V gene: TRBV18
clone size: .

CDR3 DNA: TGCGCCAGCAGCACCAATCGGGTCGAGCAGTACTTC
CDR3 protein: CASSTNRVEQYF
J gene: TRBJ2-7
D gene: .
V gene: TRBV5-1
clone size: .

CDR3 DNA: TGTGCCAGCAGTGAAAAGGGGTCTGGAAACACCATATATTTT
CDR3 protein: CASSEKGSGNTIYF
J gene: TRBJ1-3
D gene: .
V gene: TRBV6-1
clone size: .

CDR3 DNA: TGTGCCTGGAGGGACACGGGGGTCTGGGAGACCCAGTACTTC
CDR3 protein: CAWRDTGVWETQYF
J gene: TRBJ2-5
D gene: .
V gene: TRBV30
clone size: once

CDR3 DNA: TGCGCCAGCAGCTACGGACAGGGGGCGTCGGACGGCTACACCTTC
CDR3 protein: CASSYGQGASDGYTF
J gene: TRBJ1-2
D gene: TRBD1
V gene: TRBV5-1
clone size: once

CDR3 DNA: TGTGCCAGCAGTGAATTAGCGGGGGGCTACAATGAGCAGTTCTTC
CDR3 protein: CASSELAGGYNEQFF
J gene: TRBJ2-1
D gene: TRBD2
V gene: TRBV6-1
clone size: .

CDR3 DNA: TGTGCCAGCAGTCCCTTAGGACAGGGTGTAACCTACGAGCAGTACTTC
CDR3 protein: CASSPLGQGVTYEQYF
J gene: TRBJ2-7
D gene: TRBD1
V gene: TRBV28
clone size: .

CDR3 DNA: TGCAGCGTTGTACAGGGTAGTCACACCGGGGAGCTGTTTTTT
CDR3 protein: CSVVQGSHTGELFF
J gene: TRBJ2-2
D gene: .
V gene: TRBV29-1
clone size: .

CDR3 DNA: TGTGCCAGCAGCGACGGGACAGGCAGCACAGATACGCAGTATTTT
CDR3 protein: CASSDGTGSTDTQYF
J gene: TRBJ2-3
D gene: TRBD1
V gene: TRBV9
clone size: .

CDR3 DNA: TGCAGCGCTGGGGAGGGTGGCAGGACAAACTATGGCTACACCTTC
CDR3 protein: CSAGEGGRTNYGYTF
J gene: TRBJ1-2
D gene: .
V gene: TRBV29-1
clone size: .

CDR3 DNA: TGTGCCAGCTCACCGGGGACAGGGGGCGCACTCATGGGCGAGCAGTACTTC
CDR3 protein: CASSPGTGGALMGEQYF
J gene: TRBJ2-7
D gene: TRBD1
V gene: TRBV18
clone size: .

CDR3 DNA: TGTGCCAGCAGTTTTGGGGGGAATGAGCAGTTCTTC
CDR3 protein: CASSFGGNEQFF
J gene: TRBJ2-1
D gene: .
V gene: TRBV12-3/TRBV12-4
clone size: .